This T cell receptor (beta chain) is drawn from a study of T cell responses to AZD1222 COVID-19 vaccine. This clone has only one observation. Its antigen is currently unknown. Study conclusions and caveats: With two AZD1222 doses given, Spike-specific TCR breadth and depth both rose. Repertoires were obtained solely post-peak T cell response. Baseline seropositivity characterized only six or seven AZD1222 recipients. Spike was spanned by vaccine-associated CD4 TCRs, which were dominant at 160-218 and 743-854.

Sequencing was performed with immunoSEQ multiplex PCR; in TCRdb, only in-frame clones are kept and a portion is missing. This table has 110,000 or so clones, 80% to 90% appearing once. Germline loops: CDR1 MRHNA, CDR2 SNTAGT. The ends lost 6 bases at V and 8 bases at J; junction bases unmatched: 8. CDR3 length equals 14 residues. The TCR originated in an adult in good health. Sample: peripheral blood, taken on day 0 of AZD1222 vaccination. The chain employs TRBV6-4 and TRBJ1-4; TRBD1 agrees at 8 bases. For the CDR3, the DNA is TGTGCCAGCAGCCAGGACAGGGATTGGGAAAAACTGTTTTTT. It codes for CASSQDRDWEKLFF.